This TCR beta chain was sequenced in a study of post-analysis software for immune sequencing data. Study-level information: The disease courses spanned relapsing-remitting, secondary progressive and progressive-relapsing forms of multiple sclerosis. Study-wide results and caveats: When patients were compared with controls, about five TRBV segments were more frequent, TRBV5-6, TRBV5-1 and TRBV20-1 among them. Strong co-clustering by F measure linked samples that shared a preparation batch. Comparison with controls showed significantly lower normalized Chao1 diversity in multiple sclerosis patients.

This clonotype appeared a few times. Its antigen is not known. The CDR3 sequence is 14 residues long. Germline CDR1 SQVTM, CDR2 ANQGSEA. The V and J ends lost 7 bases and 5 bases respectively, with 18 bases between them. Carried by the TCR beta cDNA libraries were unique molecular identifiers. Once roughly 0.85 to 11 million T cells were used, hundreds of thousands of cDNA molecules resulted. MiXCR, applied by TCRdb to the PCR reads, yields one record per CDR3 protein. The sample contains a few hundred thousand distinct CDR3 sequences, about 40% of which appear only once. Sequenced input: blood. The source is a girl aged 2-15 years with multiple sclerosis. The rearrangement links TRBV29-1 to TRBJ2-1, with D maybe TRBD2 (6 bases). For the CDR3, the DNA is TGCAGCGGCTTGGGGGGAGTATCCGACAATGAGCAGTTCTTC. Amino acids: CSGLGGVSDNEQFF.